This passage covers 23 T cell receptor beta chains from one sample sequenced in a study of cytotoxic CD8 clonotypes in ibrutinib-treated CLL. Assay: immunoSEQ multiplex PCR; the TCRdb copy retains only in-frame clones and omits some. The profile shows fewer than 400,000 clones, approximately 67% of them singletons. Here the sequenced sample was PBMCs, taken after 36 months of ibrutinib treatment. The receptor source for this set is a human donor with chronic lymphocytic leukemia.

This clone was counted between two and nine times. V is TRBV6-6 and J is TRBJ2-7, with 7 bases aligning to TRBD2. Per the germline V gene, CDR1 is MNHNY and CDR2 is SVGAGI (reference sequence). V shed 10 bases and J 0 bases; nucleotides not matched to a gene: 3. This CDR3 has 12 residues. CDR3 in DNA: TGTGCCACAGCGGGACTCTCCTACGAGCAGTACTTC. Translation gives CATAGLSYEQYF.

The V call is TRBV9, the J call TRBJ2-7; either TRBD1 or TRBD2 may fit D (5 bases each). CDR1 SGDLS and CDR2 YYNGEE come from the germline V gene. The CDR3 contains 14 residues. V lost 0 bases and J 3 bases, leaving 10 bases between the germline ends. This CDR3 reads CASSVGGDRYEQYF. CDR3 DNA: TGTGCCAGCAGCGTAGGAGGGGACCGCTACGAGCAGTACTTC.

The chain combines TRBV5-6 with TRBJ2-3; TRBD2 might be the D (7 bases). The germline gives CDR1 SGHDT, CDR2 YYEEEE. This CDR3 comprises 16 residues. V lost 4 bases and J 3 bases, leaving 18 bases between the germline ends. The CDR3 sequence is CASSPRGPFRTDTQYF. Written as DNA, the CDR3 is TGTGCCAGCAGCCCGCGGGGGCCCTTTCGGACAGATACGCAGTATTTT.

The chain couples TRBV25-1 to TRBJ2-7; tentative D call: TRBD2 (6 bases). Germline V gene data show CDR1 as MGHDK and CDR2 as SYGVNS. The CDR3 extends over 15 amino acids. Trimming left V 1 base short and J 5 bases short, with 15 bases between. CDR3 nucleotide sequence: TGTGCCAGCAGTGAATTTGGCGGGGCCGCGGACGAGCAGTACTTC. Its protein is CASSEFGGAADEQYF.

V and J are TRBV19 and TRBJ1-1; D is perhaps TRBD1 (6 bases). Per germline, CDR1 LNHDA and CDR2 SQIVND (reference sequence). The CDR3 sequence is 15 residues long. Trimming left V 1 base short and J 0 bases short, with 9 bases between. CDR3 loop: CASSIVGGLNTEAFF. The CDR3 coding sequence is TGTGCCAGTAGTATAGTAGGGGGACTGAACACTGAAGCTTTCTTT.

The chain has TRBV4-3 and TRBJ2-1; the D gene is possibly TRBD2 (5 bases). Trimming removed 3 bases from V and 8 bases from J, with 17 bases in between. This CDR3 contains 15 residues. Germline V CDR1 and CDR2: LGHNA, YSLEER. The CDR3 DNA is TGCGCCAGCAGCCAGCCCGGAGGCGTTGTCTATGAGCAGTTCTTC. Amino acid sequence: CASSQPGGVVYEQFF.

The chain recombines TRBV9 with TRBJ2-1, with 7 bases that match TRBD2. This CDR3 is built from 15 residues. Germline assignment: CDR1 SGDLS and CDR2 YYNGEE. The V gene end was trimmed by 4 bases and the J gene end by 1 base; junction bases not matched to a gene: 5. CDR3 DNA: TGTGCCAGCAGCCCCTTGGGGGGGTCCTACAATGAGCAGTTCTTC. Translation gives CASSPLGGSYNEQFF.

This clone is a singleton in its sample. This chain joins TRBV10-3 and TRBJ2-5; the match to TRBD2 covers 8 bases. The CDR3 has 18 residues. J gave up 4 bases and V 4 bases, and 17 bases lay outside the gene matches. Per germline, CDR1 ENHRY and CDR2 SYGVKD. CDR3 DNA: TGTGCCATCAGTGGAGAACGTCAGCGGGGGTCCGGTGGAGAGACCCAGTACTTC. Encoded protein: CAISGERQRGSGGETQYF.

CDR3 amino acids: CASSVGGNEQYF. The CDR3 coding sequence is TGTGCCAGCAGTGTGGGGGGAAACGAGCAGTACTTC. The J gene is TRBJ2-7, the V gene TRBV2; perhaps TRBD2 as D (6 bases). Germline lookup yields CDR1 SNHLY and CDR2 FYNNEI. Trimming took off 4 bases at V and 5 bases at J, with 9 bases between the two ends. This CDR3 region has 12 residues.

The rearrangement joins TRBV7-2 to TRBJ1-2; TRBD1 might be the D (6 bases). Trimming took 4 bases from V and 7 from J, leaving 16 bases between them. CDR1 is SGHTA and CDR2 is FQGNSA in the germline V gene. The CDR3 sequence is 14 residues long. The DNA of the CDR3 is TGTGCCAGCAGCTCACGGGGCAGGGGAGGTGGCTACACCTTC. Amino acid sequence: CASSSRGRGGGYTF. Together with reference TRBV7-2 and TRBJ1-2, the CDR3 gives the full variable domain: GAGVSQSPSNKVTEKGKDVELRCDPISGHTALYWYRQSLGQGLEFLIYFQGNSAPDKSGLPSDRFSAERTGGSVSTLTIQRTQQEDSAVYLCASSSRGRGGGYTFGSGTRLTVV.

The V gene is TRBV5-1, the J gene TRBJ2-1; D gene uncertain. The CDR3 spans 17 residues. Germline loops: CDR1 SGHRS, CDR2 YFSETQ. Trimming shortened V by 1 base and J by 2 bases, and 16 bases separated the two germline ends. DNA for the CDR3: TGCGCCAGCAGCTTGTCTCAAGGCCAGGTGGCCTACAATGAGCAGTTCTTC. Its translation is CASSLSQGQVAYNEQFF.

The J gene is TRBJ2-7, the V gene TRBV2, with a possible D match to TRBD1 (6 bases). V was clipped by 7 bases and J by 5 bases, with 9 bases between them. Per the germline V gene, CDR1 is SNHLY and CDR2 is FYNNEI. CDR3 size: 11 residues. CDR3 sequence: CASNRQDEQYF. DNA for the CDR3: TGTGCCAGCAACCGACAGGACGAGCAGTACTTC.

The rearrangement uses TRBV5-1 and TRBJ2-7, with TRBD2 matching over 7 bases. The J segment lost 7 bases and the V segment lost 0 bases, leaving 10 bases of the junction unmatched. The CDR3 totals 15 residues. Germline V gives CDR1 SGHRS, CDR2 YFSETQ. The DNA of the CDR3 is TGCGCCAGCAGCTTGGCCGTTGCGGGAGAAGGGGAGCAGTACTTC. This gives the protein CASSLAVAGEGEQYF.

The rearrangement uses TRBV9 and TRBJ2-3; 9 nucleotides match TRBD1. With V trimmed by 2 bases and J by 4 bases, 5 bases remained unmatched. Germline V gene sequence: CDR1 SGDLS, CDR2 YYNGEE. CDR3 length: 15 amino acids. The CDR3 protein is CASSVDDRGADTQYF. CDR3 sequence (DNA): TGTGCCAGCAGCGTGGATGACAGGGGGGCAGATACGCAGTATTTT.

The V gene is TRBV4-1, the J gene TRBJ1-2, with D perhaps TRBD1 (5 bases). V lost 1 base, J lost 6 bases, and 21 bases lay in between. This CDR3 has 17 residues. CDR1 is MGHRA, CDR2 YSYEKL, per germline. The CDR3 bases are TGCGCCAGCAGCCAAGTTGTTCGACAGCAACCCTCGGATGGCTACACCTTC. It is translated as CASSQVVRQQPSDGYTF.

CDR3 region: CASAGPAYTQYF. The CDR3 DNA follows: TGTGCCAGTGCGGGGCCAGCGTATACGCAGTATTTT. This sequence joins TRBV2 and TRBJ2-3; a possible D gene is TRBD2 (6 bases). Per germline, CDR1 SNHLY and CDR2 FYNNEI. This CDR3 region has 12 residues. Trimming took off 9 bases at V and 7 bases at J, with 14 bases between the two ends.

The J gene is TRBJ1-2, the V gene TRBV7-3, with TRBD1 matching over 7 bases. With 5 bases clipped from V and 6 bases from J, the junction kept 9 bases outside the gene matches. Germline V gives CDR1 SGHTA, CDR2 FQGTGA. The CDR3 length is 14 residues. CDR3 sequence (DNA): TGTGCCAGCAGCACAAACAGGGGTCTCGATGGCTACACCTTC. Protein: CASSTNRGLDGYTF.

This rearrangement joins TRBV7-9 to TRBJ1-2; 7 nucleotides agree with TRBD1. This CDR3 has 15 amino acids. V shed 1 base, J shed 4 bases, and the junction held 6 bases outside the gene matches. From germline, CDR1 is SEHNR and CDR2 FQNEAQ (reference sequence). Here the CDR3 DNA reads TGTGCCAGCAGCTTAGGAGGGGGCGCCAGCTATGGCTACACCTTC. It is translated as CASSLGGGASYGYTF.

V is TRBV28 and J is TRBJ1-2; 7 nucleotides match TRBD1. V lost 8 bases, J lost 4 bases, and 10 bases stayed unmatched. The CDR3 loop spans 14 amino acids. The germline CDR1 and CDR2 sequences are MDHEN and SYDVKM. The CDR3 sequence is CASRDSKSFYGYTF. DNA of the CDR3: TGTGCCAGCCGGGACAGCAAATCCTTCTATGGCTACACCTTC.

This chain links TRBV9 with TRBJ2-7; D is perhaps TRBD2 (5 bases). The CDR3 is 14 amino acids. Trimming shortened V by 1 base and J by 6 bases, and 14 bases separated the two germline ends. The germline V gene encodes CDR1 SGDLS and CDR2 YYNGEE. CDR3 in amino acids: CASSVSGTAGEQYF. The CDR3 DNA is TGTGCCAGCAGCGTATCGGGCACGGCGGGCGAGCAGTACTTC.

The chain employs TRBV28 and TRBJ2-7; 10 positions match TRBD1. Germline V gene data show CDR1 as MDHEN and CDR2 as SYDVKM. Trimming removed 2 bases from V and 5 bases from J; junction bases left unmatched: 6. The CDR3 is 15 amino acids. CDR3 protein: CASSLGGQGSHEQYF. The CDR3 DNA is TGTGCCAGCAGTTTAGGGGGACAGGGGTCCCACGAGCAGTACTTC.

The chain uses TRBV27 and TRBJ2-7; 7 bases are a match to TRBD1. The CDR3 is 14 amino acids. CDR1 is MNHEY and CDR2 is SMNVEV in the germline V gene (reference sequence). The trim removed 6 bases at V and 2 bases at J, leaving 7 bases unmatched. The CDR3 sequence: CASRPDRATYEQYF. The CDR3 DNA reads TGTGCCAGCAGACCTGACAGGGCTACCTACGAGCAGTACTTC.

This chain uses TRBV2 with TRBJ2-5; 8 bases align to TRBD1. V shed 3 bases and J 0 bases; nucleotides not matched to a gene: 3. The CDR3 is 15 amino acids. The V gene's germline CDR1 is SNHLY and CDR2 FYNNEI. The CDR3 spells CASSENRGYQETQYF. In nucleotides, the CDR3 is TGTGCCAGCAGTGAGAACAGGGGGTACCAAGAGACCCAGTACTTC.